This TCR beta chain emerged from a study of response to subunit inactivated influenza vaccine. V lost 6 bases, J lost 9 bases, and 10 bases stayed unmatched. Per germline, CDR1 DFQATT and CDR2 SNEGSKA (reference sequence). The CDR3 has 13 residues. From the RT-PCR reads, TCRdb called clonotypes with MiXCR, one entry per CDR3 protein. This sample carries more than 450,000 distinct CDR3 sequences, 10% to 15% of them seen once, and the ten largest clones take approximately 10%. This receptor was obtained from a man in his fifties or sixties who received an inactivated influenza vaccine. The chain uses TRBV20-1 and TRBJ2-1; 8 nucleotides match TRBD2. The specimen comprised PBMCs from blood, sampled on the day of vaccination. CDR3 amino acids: CSARGGGSLEQFF. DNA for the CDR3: TGCAGTGCCCGGGGGGGAGGGAGCCTTGAGCAGTTCTTC.